This TCR beta chain emerged from a study of blood T cell repertoires in COVID-19 (dated by TCRdb to the early 2020s). About the investigation overall: For ImmuneRACE Cohort 3, a participant was defined as recovered based on two consecutive negative NP/OP PCR tests, clearance by a healthcare professional, or resolution of symptoms. Samples covering the acute and convalescent phases of COVID-19 were provided by collaborators in the United States, Italy and Spain. The prospective study material was composed of cDNA or gDNA derived from T cells, B-cell-depleted T cells, or PBMCs. Subjects who had been exposed to COVID-19, were actively infected with it, or had recovered from it provided the deeply sampled blood TCRbeta repertoires that made up the dataset. A freely available public database, intended as a resource for researchers studying the immune response to SARS-CoV-2, is where the repertoires were released. Samples came from the ongoing ImmuneRACE study (first 160 participants) plus 1,254 subjects from 6 global collaborators. A de-identified subject ID, COVID-19 status, age in years and sex were almost always included in the sample metadata. Where available, HLA class I and class II types were obtained from metadata supplied by the sample provider rather than from assay-based typing. What the research found in general, with its limitations: How much clinical and demographic metadata was included differed by source and by participant, and the metadata was provided uncurated.

CDR1 is given as LGHDT and CDR2 as YNNKEL, both from the germline V gene (reference sequence). Trimming leaves V shorter by 4 bases and J shorter by 7 bases, with the junction holding 5 bases beyond the gene matches. The cysteine opens and the phenylalanine closes a CDR3 of 15 amino acids. Solely the CDR3 DNA is kept, with 45 bases framed from the first base. Participants in the prospective study were enrolled through a virtual design, were aged roughly 18 to 100 years, and lived in under 25 United States geographic areas. In the prospective study, cohorts were assigned on the basis of participant-reported clinical history obtained from a screening survey and a study questionnaire. Mobile phlebotomists in the prospective study collected whole blood, serum and a nasopharyngeal or oropharyngeal swab from every participant. Over a roughly 2-month period, participants in the prospective study had the option of providing additional blood draws and questionnaires. Prospective study blood samples were shipped either frozen or at room temperature before DNA extraction.

TCRbeta CDR3 regions were amplified from genomic DNA by means of the immunoSEQ Assay, a bias-controlled multiplex PCR. Per the source publication's procedure: Nucleated cell counts per sample were estimated from amplification of reference gene primers within the assay. To quantify the absolute abundance of each unique TCRbeta CDR3 rearrangement, sequence reads were collapsed and filtered. For each sample, productive Simpson clonality was calculated as the square root of Simpson's diversity index across productive rearrangements. Drawn from immuneACCESS, this table holds only the in-frame rearrangements with V and J called that TCRdb kept. Clones are partly lost; checked studies trace under half to an unresolved V gene and leave the rest unexplained. The DNA was the basis for D and trimming; V, J and clone size are from that table. For this sample the table gives some 180,000 clones, of which about 80% were detected only once. The ten largest clones represent around 20% of the sample.

With respect to this clone: Its antigen target is currently unknown. Base qualities are not provided; no much larger clone lies one nucleotide away.

The receptor comes from a woman between 65 and 79 years old in a cohort exposed to, infected with or recovered from COVID-19 (not recorded which). The chain links TRBV3-1 (or the pseudogene TRBV3-2) with TRBJ2-1, with 12 bases aligning to TRBD2. Material for sequencing was PBMCs or T cells enriched from blood (not recorded which). The CDR3 sequence is CASSRLAGGRNEQFF. The DNA sequence is TGTGCCAGCAGCCGCCTAGCGGGAGGGCGTAATGAGCAGTTCTTC.